The next 29 T cell receptor beta chains were all read from a single sample in a study of CD8 T cells in Susac syndrome. cDNA came from approximately 0.5 to 1 ug RNA primed by random hexamers. TCRdb reanalysed the immunoSEQ multiplex PCR reads using MiXCR and keeps one entry per CDR3 protein. The sample shows some 95,000 distinct CDR3 sequences, approximately 95% of them seen only once. Sequenced: CD8+ T cells from PBMCs. Source of these receptors: a human donor in good health.

The J gene is TRBJ1-1, the V gene TRBV5-1; D is unclear. The CDR3 contains 12 residues. Germline lookup yields CDR1 SGHRS and CDR2 YFSETQ. Trimming left V 5 bases short and J 0 bases short, with 5 bases between. The CDR3 sequence: CASSGVNTEAFF. Here the CDR3 DNA reads TGCGCCAGCAGTGGGGTGAACACTGAAGCTTTCTTT.

The rearrangement uses TRBV2 and TRBJ2-1, with D possibly matching TRBD2 (6 bases). Trimming pared 7 bases from V and 10 bases from J, leaving 17 bases between. CDR1 and CDR2 from the germline V gene are SNHLY and FYNNEI. CDR3 length equals 13 residues. Here the CDR3 DNA reads TGTGCCAGCATCGAGGGAGGTATGGGCGAGCAGTTCTTC. Translating gives CASIEGGMGEQFF.

The genes are TRBV29-1 and TRBJ1-1, with 8 nucleotides matching TRBD1. CDR1 and CDR2 from the germline V gene are SQVTM and ANQGSEA. The V gene end was trimmed by 7 bases and the J gene end by 6 bases; junction bases not matched to a gene: 7. CDR3 length: 12 amino acids. The CDR3 sequence: CSGKTGAAEAFF. The CDR3 DNA is TGCAGCGGGAAGACAGGGGCCGCTGAAGCTTTCTTT.

The chain uses TRBV6-2 or TRBV6-3 and TRBJ2-2; TRBD1 matches 12 bases. V shed 2 bases, J shed 6 bases, and the junction held 4 bases outside the gene matches. Germline V gene lookup returns CDR1 MNHEY and CDR2 SVGEGT. The CDR3 has 16 amino acids. CDR3 residues: CASSYPGQGASGELFF. CDR3 in DNA: TGTGCCAGCAGTTACCCGGGACAGGGGGCCTCCGGGGAGCTGTTTTTT.

This clonotype is a singleton in its sample. The J gene is TRBJ1-4, the V gene TRBV20-1; 7 nucleotides align to TRBD1. From germline, CDR1 is DFQATT and CDR2 SNEGSKA (reference sequence). This CDR3 spans 14 amino acids. Trimming at V came to 5 bases and at J to 8 bases, leaving 11 bases not matched to a gene. CDR3 nucleotides: TGCAGTGCTCCCCGACAGGGTACGGAGGAAAAACTGTTTTTT. Protein: CSAPRQGTEEKLFF.

V is TRBV3-1 and J is TRBJ2-1; D remains ambiguous. Germline lookup yields CDR1 LGHDT and CDR2 YNNKEL (reference sequence). Trimming cost V 3 bases and J 2 bases, with 11 bases left between them. This CDR3 contains 15 residues. The CDR3 loop reads CASSHRKSPYNEQFF. CDR3 nucleotide sequence: TGTGCCAGCAGCCATCGCAAAAGCCCCTACAATGAGCAGTTCTTC.

V and J are TRBV19 and TRBJ1-2, with D unclear. Between the trimmed V and J ends, which lost 1 base and 3 bases, there was a span of 9 bases. Per the germline V gene, CDR1 is LNHDA and CDR2 is SQIVND (reference sequence). The CDR3 has 14 amino acids. The DNA of the CDR3 is TGTGCCAGTAGTATAGGCGTCAGTCACTATGGCTACACCTTC. Amino acid sequence: CASSIGVSHYGYTF.

This chain joins TRBV7-2 and TRBJ2-3; TRBD1 or TRBD2 may be the D gene (5 bases each). This CDR3 has 14 residues. The germline V gene encodes CDR1 SGHTA and CDR2 FQGNSA. Trimming took off 4 bases at V and 2 bases at J, with 10 bases between the two ends. CDR3 sequence: CASSSGPYTDTQYF. DNA of the CDR3: TGTGCCAGCAGCTCGGGACCGTACACAGATACGCAGTATTTT.

The CDR3 here is CASSSLAGGPDTQYF. Written as DNA, the CDR3 is TGTGCCAGCAGCTCCCTAGCGGGGGGGCCCGATACGCAGTATTTT. The rearrangement links TRBV13 to TRBJ2-3; TRBD2 agrees at 12 bases. The CDR3 is 15 amino acids. The germline gives CDR1 PRHDT, CDR2 FYEKMQ (reference sequence). After removal of 4 bases from V and 6 bases from J, the junction contained 5 bases not matched to a gene.

For the CDR3, the DNA is TGTGCCACACGAGGGGGGCCTGATACGCAGTATTTT. This codes for CATRGGPDTQYF. The chain is built from TRBV7-9 and TRBJ2-3; D is possibly TRBD1 or TRBD2 (6 bases each). The germline CDR1 and CDR2 sequences are SEHNR and FQNEAQ (reference sequence). CDR3 length: 12 residues. With 10 bases removed from V and 6 bases from J, the gap between germline ends came to 14 bases.

The chain employs TRBV6-6 and TRBJ2-3; D might be TRBD2 (6 bases). The CDR3 is 13 residues long. V was clipped by 8 bases and J by 2 bases, with 11 bases between them. The germline gives CDR1 MNHNY, CDR2 SVGAGI (reference sequence). The CDR3 DNA is TGTGCCAGCGATAGCGGCCCCACAGATACGCAGTATTTT. Amino acids: CASDSGPTDTQYF.

The chain carries TRBV12-3 or TRBV12-4 and TRBJ2-7; no clear D. V dropped 4 bases and J dropped 3 bases, with 7 bases sitting between them. This CDR3 is built from 12 residues. The CDR3 nucleotides read TGTGCCAGCAGTTCAGACATCTACGAGCAGTACTTC. It specifies CASSSDIYEQYF.

The rearrangement uses TRBV6-7 and TRBJ1-1; 7 bases line up with TRBD1. TRBV6-7 counts as an open reading frame of uncertain function. The V segment lost 0 bases and the J segment 6 bases; nucleotides outside the gene matches: 16. This CDR3 has 18 amino acids. CDR3 sequence reads: CASSYSNPPRTGGAEAFF. The CDR3 DNA sequence: TGTGCCAGCAGTTACTCGAACCCCCCCAGGACAGGCGGGGCTGAAGCTTTCTTT.

The chain joins TRBV23-1 to TRBJ2-4; D perhaps matches TRBD2 (7 bases). TRBV23-1 is an ORF, and what it does is uncertain. The CDR3 covers 16 residues. The ends were cut back, 1 base at V and 3 bases at J, with 13 bases in the middle. The CDR3 region has the DNA TGCGCCAGCAGTCAATTAGTAGGGGGGGGCAAAAACATTCAGTACTTC. It translates to CASSQLVGGGKNIQYF.

This sequence joins TRBV7-9 and TRBJ2-7; TRBD2 agrees at 8 bases. This CDR3 region has 13 residues. V lost 0 bases to trimming and J lost 5 bases; unmatched junction nucleotides: 0. Germline V gene data show CDR1 as SEHNR and CDR2 as FQNEAQ (reference sequence). CDR3 DNA: TGTGCCAGCAGCTTAGCGCGGGGGGACGAGCAGTACTTC. This codes for CASSLARGDEQYF.

The rearrangement joins TRBV23-1 to TRBJ1-1, with D perhaps TRBD1 (6 bases). TRBV23-1 falls under the ORF class, with uncertain function. V shed 6 bases and J shed 0 bases, with 20 bases lying between them. This CDR3 spans 17 amino acids. CDR3 sequence (DNA): TGCGCCAGCAGCCTCATGGACAGACCCGATATGAACACTGAAGCTTTCTTT. It encodes CASSLMDRPDMNTEAFF.

The gene calls are TRBV12-3 or TRBV12-4 and TRBJ2-1, with D perhaps matching TRBD2 (7 bases). The CDR3 extends over 15 amino acids. Trimming removed 4 bases at V and 8 bases at J, with 18 bases between. In DNA form, the CDR3 reads TGTGCCAGCAGTTACCCGGGGGGCCGGATCTATGAGCAGTTCTTC. Protein: CASSYPGGRIYEQFF.

This sequence joins TRBV12-3 or TRBV12-4 and TRBJ2-2; D is undetermined. The CDR3 loop spans 12 amino acids. The V end was cut by 7 bases, the J end by 7 bases, with 10 bases between. CDR3 nucleotide sequence: TGTGCCAGCAATTCAGCAGGCGGGGAGCTGTTTTTT. Its translation: CASNSAGGELFF.

The chain combines TRBV6-5 with TRBJ1-2; 7 nucleotides match TRBD1. V lost 5 bases to trimming and J lost 8 bases; unmatched junction nucleotides: 8. The CDR3 is 13 residues long. In germline, CDR1 is MNHEY, CDR2 SVGAGI. This chain's CDR3 is CASSTDRPEGYTF. CDR3 coding DNA: TGTGCCAGCAGTACGGACAGGCCTGAGGGCTACACCTTC.

This clonotype was seen a single time. DNA of the CDR3: TGTGCCAGCAGCCATACAGGGTGGGGTGATGAGCAGTACTTC. The encoded protein is CASSHTGWGDEQYF. The chain combines TRBV14 with TRBJ2-7; possible D gene TRBD1, 6 bases. Trimming shortened V by 3 bases and J by 7 bases, and 16 bases separated the two germline ends. The CDR3 sequence is 14 residues long. Germline V gene lookup returns CDR1 SGHDN and CDR2 FVKESK.

This chain connects TRBV27 to TRBJ2-5, with a weak D call TRBD1 (5 bases). The germline gives CDR1 MNHEY, CDR2 SMNVEV (reference sequence). The CDR3 has 13 amino acids. The ends were cut back, 4 bases at V and 3 bases at J, with 9 bases in the middle. CDR3: CASSWGSEETQYF. Here the CDR3 DNA reads TGTGCCAGCAGTTGGGGCAGCGAAGAGACCCAGTACTTC.

This clonotype has just one count. The V and J genes are TRBV9 and TRBJ1-2; TRBD1 matches 7 bases. J lost 3 bases, V lost 2 bases, and 10 bases had no gene match. Germline V gene lookup returns CDR1 SGDLS and CDR2 YYNGEE. This CDR3 contains 16 residues. The CDR3 loop reads CASSVPIQGGDYGYTF. The CDR3 DNA reads TGTGCCAGCAGCGTTCCCATCCAGGGGGGAGACTATGGCTACACCTTC.

This clonotype showed up just once. The rearrangement links TRBV4-2 to TRBJ1-5, with 7 nucleotides matching TRBD1. The V gene end was trimmed by 3 bases and the J gene end by 2 bases; junction bases not matched to a gene: 4. Germline CDR1 and CDR2: LGHNA and YNFKEQ. The CDR3 runs to 15 residues. The CDR3 is CASSQAGTGNQPQHF. In nucleotides, the CDR3 is TGTGCCAGCAGCCAGGCCGGGACAGGCAATCAGCCCCAGCATTTT.

This chain joins TRBV6-5 and TRBJ1-1, with D hard to call. V gave up 0 bases and J gave up 2 bases, with 10 bases separating them. In germline, CDR1 is MNHEY, CDR2 SVGAGI. This CDR3 comprises 15 residues. Here the CDR3 reads CASSYSNRGNTEAFF. DNA for the CDR3: TGTGCCAGCAGTTACTCGAACAGAGGAAACACTGAAGCTTTCTTT.

The chain combines TRBV12-3 or TRBV12-4 with TRBJ1-1; TRBD1 agrees at 7 bases. J was trimmed by 4 bases and V by 3 bases; bases with no gene match: 14. The CDR3 extends over 17 amino acids. In nucleotides, the CDR3 is TGTGCCAGCAGTTTTGACTTCGACAGGGAAAGTACCACTGAAGCTTTCTTT. Protein product: CASSFDFDRESTTEAFF.

This rearrangement joins TRBV7-9 to TRBJ2-7, with 9 bases fitting TRBD1. The CDR3 consists of 15 residues. From germline, CDR1 is SEHNR and CDR2 FQNEAQ (reference sequence). With V trimmed by 4 bases and J by 2 bases, 6 bases remained unmatched. CDR3 loop: CASSSRTGDPYEQYF. The CDR3 nucleotides read TGTGCCAGCAGCTCCAGGACAGGGGATCCCTACGAGCAGTACTTC.

This chain joins TRBV15 and TRBJ1-1; no definite D call. The CDR3 totals 12 residues. The V end was cut by 2 bases, the J end by 11 bases, with 12 bases between. Germline V gene lookup returns CDR1 LNHNV and CDR2 YYDKDF (reference sequence). CDR3 loop: CATSRPLGFAFF. CDR3 coding DNA: TGTGCCACCAGCAGACCTTTAGGTTTCGCTTTCTTT.

This clonotype appeared once. The V and J genes are TRBV5-6 and TRBJ2-3; maybe TRBD1 (6 bases). This CDR3 has 13 residues. V was pared by 3 bases and J by 6 bases, with 11 bases between. CDR1 is SGHDT and CDR2 is YYEEEE in the germline V gene. CDR3 residues: CASSSTGFDTQYF. The CDR3 DNA is TGTGCCAGCAGCTCCACAGGGTTCGATACGCAGTATTTT. Full variable domain (rest looked up from reference TRBV5-6 and TRBJ2-3): DAGVTQSPTHLIKTRGQQVTLRCSPKSGHDTVSWYQQALGQGPQFIFQYYEEEERQRGNFPDRFSGHQFPNYSSELNVNALLLGDSALYLCASSSTGFDTQYFGPGTRLTVL.

The chain links TRBV7-2 to TRBJ1-4, with a tentative D call TRBD1 (6 bases). The CDR3 loop spans 18 amino acids. CDR1 SGHTA and CDR2 FQGNSA come from the germline V gene. With 5 bases removed from V and 3 bases from J, the gap between germline ends came to 22 bases. Here the CDR3 DNA reads TGTGCCAGCAGCACCCCCCGGACAGCCACCAGGGCTAATGAAAAACTGTTTTTT. The encoded protein is CASSTPRTATRANEKLFF.